Below are 10 T cell receptor beta chains sequenced from a single sample in a study of T cell repertoires in cytomegalovirus infection. MiXCR, run by TCRdb on the reads, gives a single entry per CDR3 protein. Among 830,000 or so distinct CDR3 sequences listed, around a third were seen once. Their antigens remain unidentified. Sample: cultured CD8+ T cells from PBMCs, taken from culture after CMV antigen stimulation. The receptors derive from a human donor in good health (CMV status not recorded). Some clones in this sample may be carry-over from other donors' samples.

The chain employs TRBV7-8 and TRBJ1-1; 7 bases are a match to TRBD1. CDR1 and CDR2 (germline): SGHVS, FQNEAQ. V trimming: 2 bases; J trimming: 5 bases; junction bases outside the gene matches: 8. This CDR3 comprises 15 residues. CDR3 in amino acids: CASSLRGGEGTEAFF. In DNA, the CDR3 is TGTGCCAGCAGCTTACGAGGGGGCGAAGGAACTGAAGCTTTCTTT.

The J gene is TRBJ1-5, the V gene TRBV19; D possibly corresponds to TRBD1 (6 bases). The V end was cut by 8 bases, the J end by 1 base, with 12 bases between. The V gene's germline CDR1 is LNHDA and CDR2 SQIVND (reference sequence). The CDR3 extends over 14 amino acids. The CDR3 DNA follows: TGTGCCAGTGGACAGACGGGGAGCAATCAGCCCCAGCATTTT. Protein sequence: CASGQTGSNQPQHF.

The rearrangement links TRBV19 to TRBJ1-6; unclear D gene. With 7 bases removed from V and 8 bases from J, the gap between germline ends came to 9 bases. CDR3 length equals 12 residues. Germline V lookup: CDR1 LNHDA, CDR2 SQIVND (reference sequence). The CDR3 DNA is TGTGCCAGTACATCTTGGGATTCACCCCTCCACTTT. It yields the protein CASTSWDSPLHF.

This chain uses TRBV7-2 with TRBJ2-1; 9 nucleotides match TRBD2. Trimming at V came to 0 bases and at J to 8 bases, leaving 5 bases not matched to a gene. CDR1 is SGHTA, CDR2 FQGNSA, per germline. This CDR3 has 15 residues. CDR3 sequence (DNA): TGTGCCAGCAGCTTAGCTAGCGGGGGCGTGGATGAGCAGTTCTTC. Amino acid sequence: CASSLASGGVDEQFF.

The rearrangement uses TRBV7-3 and TRBJ2-1; 8 bases line up with TRBD1. The CDR3 spans 16 residues. The V gene end was trimmed by 1 base and the J gene end by 6 bases; junction bases not matched to a gene: 8. Per the germline V gene, CDR1 is SGHTA and CDR2 is FQGTGA. Here the CDR3 DNA reads TGTGCCAGCAGCTTAATAGTTGGGACAGGTCTCAATGAGCAGTTCTTC. It specifies CASSLIVGTGLNEQFF.

The chain combines TRBV6-6 with TRBJ1-2, with TRBD1 as a possible D gene (5 bases). The V end was cut by 0 bases, the J end by 4 bases, with 12 bases between. The length of the CDR3 is 15 residues. Germline V CDR1 and CDR2: MNHNY, SVGAGI (reference sequence). The CDR3 DNA reads TGTGCCAGCAGTTACTCGGCGGGGGAAGGCTATGGCTACACCTTC. It specifies CASSYSAGEGYGYTF.

CDR3 coding DNA: TGTGCCAGCAGCGGTACCGGGACAGGTAGGGGCTACACCTTC. Protein: CASSGTGTGRGYTF. The chain uses TRBV9 and TRBJ1-2, with 8 positions matching TRBD1. CDR3 length: 14 amino acids. Germline loops: CDR1 SGDLS, CDR2 YYNGEE. J lost 8 bases, V lost 3 bases, and 9 bases had no gene match.

The gene calls are TRBV27 and TRBJ2-1, with 7 bases matching TRBD1. The trim removed 5 bases at V and 2 bases at J, leaving 6 bases unmatched. The CDR3 runs 15 residues. Germline CDR1 MNHEY, CDR2 SMNVEV (reference sequence). CDR3 bases: TGTGCCAGCAGTCGGACAGGAAGAACCTACAATGAGCAGTTCTTC. Translating gives CASSRTGRTYNEQFF.

A remark on this clonotype: Just one base apart from a much larger clone, this may be a read error. The gene calls are TRBV7-2 and TRBJ2-1, with 7 bases fitting TRBD1. V lost 5 bases and J lost 11; bases outside the gene matches: 15. The CDR3 is made up of 15 amino acids. In germline, CDR1 is SGHTA, CDR2 FQGNSA. The CDR3 sequence: CASSPFRDSKNKQFF. In nucleotides, the CDR3 is TGTGCCAGCAGCCCGTTCCGGGACAGTAAGAATAAGCAGTTCTTC.

This clonotype appeared a few times. The rearrangement joins TRBV7-8 to TRBJ1-2; 7 bases align to TRBD1. CDR3 length: 15 residues. The V segment lost 3 bases and the J segment 6 bases; nucleotides outside the gene matches: 10. The germline CDR1 and CDR2 sequences are SGHVS and FQNEAQ. CDR3 in DNA: TGTGCCAGCAGCTTCACGGGACAGCCAAACAATGGCTACACCTTC. It translates to CASSFTGQPNNGYTF.